This T cell receptor beta chain is from a study of blood T cell repertoires in COVID-19. Study-wide context: There were acute and convalescent COVID-19 samples, and they came from the United States, Italy and Spain. In each case, the material was cDNA or gDNA derived from T cells, B-cell-depleted T cells, or PBMCs.

Per the authors' pipeline: Amplification from reference gene primers served as the basis for estimated nucleated cell counts. Produced via immunoSEQ multiplex PCR; TCRdb's table is partial and in-frame only. That table gives V, J and clone size, and the DNA gave D and trimming. The sample lists 25,000 to 30,000 clones, around 83% seen once, with around 26% in the top ten. This CDR3 has 17 residues. Per the germline V gene, CDR1 is SGHTA and CDR2 is FQGTGA. V was clipped by 6 bases and J by 1 base, with 18 bases between them. The table lists this clone with a count of one. The sequence came from a human donor in a cohort sampled during active COVID-19. The chain employs TRBV7-3 and TRBJ2-2, with TRBD2 as a possible D gene (6 bases). Sequenced sample: peripheral blood. The CDR3 here is CASSSRGWGLNTGELFF. Written as DNA, the CDR3 is TGTGCCAGCAGTTCCCGTGGTTGGGGACTGAACACCGGGGAGCTGTTTTTT.